The rows below give T cell receptor beta chains drawn from one sample of a study of a mutant IDH1 vaccine in newly diagnosed glioma. Profiling relied on immunoSEQ multiplex PCR, and the TCRdb table lists in-frame clones only, not all of them. The table records 55,000 to 65,000 clones, roughly 84% of them present only once. These receptors have no identified antigens. Source: PBMCs, taken from a glioma patient whose treatment included an IDH1 peptide vaccine. Receptor source: a man aged 25-40 years with glioma. The CDR3 runs from the conserved cysteine through the conserved F or W. The D gene is left open where the match is weak. Not every row has a clone size; where given, it reads once, few, many or a size class.

d_call: TRBD1; j_call: TRBJ1-1; clone_size: NA; v_call: TRBV19; cdr3_aa: CASSIWTGGQSEAFF; cdr3_nt: TGTGCCAGTAGTATCTGGACAGGGGGACAGAGTGAAGCTTTCTTT
d_call: TRBD1; j_call: TRBJ2-1; clone_size: NA; v_call: TRBV10-2; cdr3_aa: CASSEDRGTYNEQFF; cdr3_nt: TGCGCCAGCAGTGAGGACAGGGGAACCTACAATGAGCAGTTCTTC
d_call: NA; j_call: TRBJ2-3; clone_size: NA; v_call: TRBV18; cdr3_aa: CASSPQQGADTQYF; cdr3_nt: TGTGCCAGCTCACCACAACAGGGCGCAGATACGCAGTATTTT
d_call: TRBD1; j_call: TRBJ1-4; clone_size: NA; v_call: TRBV18; cdr3_aa: CASSLRTGGNEKLFF; cdr3_nt: TGTGCCAGCTCACTACGAACAGGGGGGAACGAAAAACTGTTTTTT
d_call: NA; j_call: TRBJ1-1; clone_size: NA; v_call: TRBV9; cdr3_aa: CASSVRQGNTEAFF; cdr3_nt: TGTGCCAGCAGCGTACGGCAGGGGAACACTGAAGCTTTCTTT
d_call: TRBD1; j_call: TRBJ1-5; clone_size: NA; v_call: TRBV6-6; cdr3_aa: CASSYSLRQGWQPQHF; cdr3_nt: TGTGCCAGCAGTTACTCGTTGCGACAGGGCTGGCAGCCCCAGCATTTT
d_call: NA; j_call: TRBJ1-1; clone_size: few; v_call: TRBV11-2; cdr3_aa: CASSSGINTEAFF; cdr3_nt: TGTGCCAGCAGCTCCGGCATTAACACTGAAGCTTTCTTT
d_call: TRBD2; j_call: TRBJ2-7; clone_size: NA; v_call: TRBV5-1; cdr3_aa: CASRGGEGDYEQYF; cdr3_nt: TGCGCCAGCCGCGGGGGGGAAGGTGACTACGAGCAGTACTTC
d_call: NA; j_call: TRBJ2-4; clone_size: NA; v_call: TRBV6-1; cdr3_aa: CASSGDGGAKNIQYF; cdr3_nt: TGTGCCAGCAGCGGTGACGGGGGAGCCAAAAACATTCAGTACTTC
d_call: TRBD1; j_call: TRBJ1-1; clone_size: once; v_call: TRBV5-1; cdr3_aa: CASRHYRGGVEAFF; cdr3_nt: TGCGCCAGCAGGCATTACAGGGGAGGGGTTGAAGCTTTCTTT
d_call: NA; j_call: TRBJ2-5; clone_size: NA; v_call: TRBV19; cdr3_aa: CASSMGLETQYF; cdr3_nt: TGTGCCAGTAGTATGGGATTAGAGACCCAGTACTTC
d_call: NA; j_call: TRBJ1-2; clone_size: NA; v_call: TRBV6-5; cdr3_aa: CASSYLAVGVSHGYTF; cdr3_nt: TGTGCCAGCAGTTACTTGGCGGTGGGGGTGAGCCATGGCTACACCTTC
d_call: NA; j_call: TRBJ2-7; clone_size: NA; v_call: TRBV28; cdr3_aa: CASSYLYEQYF; cdr3_nt: TGTGCCAGCAGTTATCTCTACGAGCAGTACTTC
d_call: NA; j_call: TRBJ2-7; clone_size: NA; v_call: TRBV2; cdr3_aa: CASSTTASYEQYF; cdr3_nt: TGTGCCAGCAGCACGACAGCATCCTACGAGCAGTACTTC
d_call: TRBD1; j_call: TRBJ1-6; clone_size: NA; v_call: TRBV10-2; cdr3_aa: CASSAGTDNSPLHF; cdr3_nt: TGCGCCAGCAGCGCAGGGACAGATAATTCACCCCTCCACTTT
d_call: NA; j_call: TRBJ1-1; clone_size: NA; v_call: TRBV2; cdr3_aa: CASSLTVNTEAFF; cdr3_nt: TGTGCCAGCAGTTTGACAGTGAACACTGAAGCTTTCTTT
d_call: NA; j_call: TRBJ1-5; clone_size: NA; v_call: TRBV27; cdr3_aa: CASSLRQFHQPQHF; cdr3_nt: TGTGCCAGCAGTTTAAGGCAGTTTCATCAGCCCCAGCATTTT
d_call: TRBD1; j_call: TRBJ1-1; clone_size: NA; v_call: TRBV7-8; cdr3_aa: CASSLATGEWMNTEAFF; cdr3_nt: TGTGCCAGCAGCTTAGCCACAGGGGAATGGATGAACACTGAAGCTTTCTTT
d_call: NA; j_call: TRBJ2-1; clone_size: NA; v_call: TRBV11-3; cdr3_aa: CASSMNNEQFF; cdr3_nt: TGTGCCAGCAGCATGAACAATGAGCAGTTCTTC
d_call: NA; j_call: TRBJ2-2; clone_size: NA; v_call: TRBV5-8; cdr3_aa: CASSPINTGELFF; cdr3_nt: TGTGCCAGCAGCCCTATAAACACCGGGGAGCTGTTTTTT
d_call: NA; j_call: TRBJ1-5; clone_size: NA; v_call: TRBV11-3; cdr3_aa: CASSSGAGCEPQHF; cdr3_nt: TGTGCCAGCAGCTCTGGGGCAGGGTGTGAGCCCCAGCATTTT
d_call: NA; j_call: TRBJ2-7; clone_size: NA; v_call: TRBV29-1; cdr3_aa: CSVGHSYEQYF; cdr3_nt: TGCAGCGTTGGACACTCATACGAGCAGTACTTC
d_call: NA; j_call: TRBJ1-1; clone_size: NA; v_call: TRBV6-1; cdr3_aa: CASSETRNTEAFF; cdr3_nt: TGTGCCAGCAGTGAAACCCGTAACACTGAAGCTTTCTTT
d_call: TRBD2; j_call: TRBJ2-7; clone_size: NA; v_call: TRBV5-1; cdr3_aa: CASSAGGGPAYEQYF; cdr3_nt: TGCGCCAGCTCCGCAGGCGGGGGGCCTGCTTACGAGCAGTACTTC
d_call: NA; j_call: TRBJ1-1; clone_size: NA; v_call: TRBV2; cdr3_aa: CASSPSGGWTEAFF; cdr3_nt: TGTGCCAGCAGTCCCAGCGGGGGGTGGACTGAAGCTTTCTTT
d_call: TRBD2; j_call: TRBJ2-3; clone_size: NA; v_call: TRBV9; cdr3_aa: CASSATTSGGTTDTQYF; cdr3_nt: TGTGCCAGCAGCGCCACCACTAGCGGGGGTACCACAGATACGCAGTATTTT
d_call: NA; j_call: TRBJ1-5; clone_size: few; v_call: TRBV9; cdr3_aa: CASSVAAGVNQPQHF; cdr3_nt: TGTGCCAGCAGCGTAGCGGCAGGGGTCAATCAGCCCCAGCATTTT
d_call: NA; j_call: TRBJ1-2; clone_size: once; v_call: TRBV7-9; cdr3_aa: CASSPAGGDGYTF; cdr3_nt: TGTGCCAGCAGCCCAGCGGGGGGAGATGGCTACACCTTC
d_call: NA; j_call: TRBJ1-1; clone_size: NA; v_call: TRBV6-6; cdr3_aa: CASSYSYTEAFF; cdr3_nt: TGTGCCAGCAGTTACTCCTACACTGAAGCTTTCTTT
d_call: NA; j_call: TRBJ2-3; clone_size: NA; v_call: TRBV29-1; cdr3_aa: CSVTDTQYF; cdr3_nt: TGCAGCGTAACAGATACGCAGTATTTT
d_call: TRBD2; j_call: TRBJ2-1; clone_size: NA; v_call: TRBV11-2; cdr3_aa: CASSLEPLSGGLGEQFF; cdr3_nt: TGTGCCAGCAGCTTAGAGCCACTCTCGGGGGGTCTAGGGGAGCAGTTCTTC
d_call: TRBD1; j_call: TRBJ2-7; clone_size: NA; v_call: TRBV5-1; cdr3_aa: CASSLGTGGKQGEQYF; cdr3_nt: TGCGCCAGCAGCTTGGGTACAGGGGGCAAGCAAGGGGAGCAGTACTTC
d_call: NA; j_call: TRBJ2-7; clone_size: NA; v_call: TRBV29-1; cdr3_aa: CSVQDGDEQYF; cdr3_nt: TGCAGCGTTCAGGACGGGGACGAGCAGTACTTC
d_call: TRBD1; j_call: TRBJ1-2; clone_size: NA; v_call: TRBV19; cdr3_aa: CASSTHHMRDRSNYGYTF; cdr3_nt: TGTGCCAGTAGTACCCACCATATGAGGGACAGGTCTAACTATGGCTACACCTTC
d_call: NA; j_call: TRBJ2-2; clone_size: NA; v_call: TRBV7-2; cdr3_aa: CASSLGGVWAGELFF; cdr3_nt: TGTGCCAGCAGCTTAGGTGGCGTTTGGGCCGGGGAGCTGTTTTTT
d_call: NA; j_call: TRBJ2-1; clone_size: NA; v_call: TRBV18; cdr3_aa: CASSPPGGAYNEQFF; cdr3_nt: TGTGCCAGCTCACCACCGGGGGGCGCCTACAATGAGCAGTTCTTC
d_call: TRBD2; j_call: TRBJ2-1; clone_size: once; v_call: TRBV4-2; cdr3_aa: CASSQDTLAGGYEQFF; cdr3_nt: TGTGCCAGCAGCCAAGATACCCTAGCGGGGGGTTATGAGCAGTTCTTC
d_call: TRBD1; j_call: TRBJ2-2; clone_size: NA; v_call: TRBV14; cdr3_aa: CASSQETGGENTGELFF; cdr3_nt: TGTGCCAGCAGCCAAGAGACAGGGGGAGAGAACACCGGGGAGCTGTTTTTT
d_call: NA; j_call: TRBJ2-7; clone_size: NA; v_call: TRBV28; cdr3_aa: CASSLYASGTVTNEQYF; cdr3_nt: TGTGCCAGCAGTTTATACGCCTCTGGGACGGTTACAAACGAGCAGTACTTC
d_call: NA; j_call: TRBJ1-1; clone_size: NA; v_call: TRBV11-1; cdr3_aa: CASSLGRLDTEAFF; cdr3_nt: TGTGCCAGCAGCTTAGGGCGGTTAGACACTGAAGCTTTCTTT
d_call: NA; j_call: TRBJ1-5; clone_size: few; v_call: TRBV4-2; cdr3_aa: CASSHLPGEQPQHF; cdr3_nt: TGTGCCAGCAGCCACCTCCCAGGGGAACAGCCCCAGCATTTT
d_call: NA; j_call: TRBJ2-1; clone_size: once; v_call: TRBV6-1; cdr3_aa: CASSGFYDNEQFF; cdr3_nt: TGTGCCAGCAGCGGCTTCTACGACAATGAGCAGTTCTTC
d_call: TRBD1; j_call: TRBJ2-6; clone_size: once; v_call: TRBV19; cdr3_aa: CASSTTGGSGANVLTF; cdr3_nt: TGTGCCAGTAGTACAACAGGGGGCTCTGGGGCCAACGTCCTGACTTTC